Listed here are 4 T cell receptor beta chains from one sample, sequenced in a study of blood T cell repertoires in COVID-19. Assay: immunoSEQ multiplex PCR; the TCRdb copy retains only in-frame clones and omits some. This table holds 300,000 to 350,000 clones, 88% found once. The sample consisted of PBMCs or T cells enriched from blood (not recorded which). The receptors originated from a man aged 25-45 years who had recovered from COVID-19.

This sequence joins TRBV10-3 and TRBJ2-5, with 9 bases lining up with TRBD2. The CDR3 extends over 18 amino acids. V dropped 0 bases and J dropped 0; count of bases not matched to a gene: 8. Looked up from germline, CDR1 is ENHRY and CDR2 is SYGVKD. The CDR3 DNA sequence: TGTGCCATCAGTGAGTCTTGGCTAGCGGGGCATTACCAAGAGACCCAGTACTTC. Translating it yields CAISESWLAGHYQETQYF.

The chain links TRBV30 to TRBJ1-3; 8 bases line up with TRBD1. Germline values: CDR1 GTSNPN, CDR2 SVGIG (reference sequence). The CDR3 has 14 residues. V lost 4 bases and J lost 2; bases outside the gene matches: 4. The CDR3 loop reads CAWNKQGAGNTIYF. The CDR3 region has the DNA TGTGCCTGGAACAAACAGGGGGCTGGAAACACCATATATTTT. Variable domain in full (rest from reference TRBV30 and TRBJ1-3): SQTIHQWPATLVQPVGSPLSLECTVEGTSNPNLYWYRQAAGRGLQLLFYSVGIGQISSEVPQNLSASRPQDRQFILSSKKLLLSDSGFYLCAWNKQGAGNTIYFGEGSWLTVV.

The V and J genes are TRBV24-1 and TRBJ2-2; weak D call: TRBD1 (5 bases). V was shortened by 1 base and J by 2 bases, with 13 bases between the two germline ends. The V gene's germline CDR1 is KGHDR and CDR2 SFDVKD. CDR3 size: 17 residues. CDR3 bases: TGTGCCACCAGTGATTTCACGACAGCCGCAAACACCGGGGAGCTGTTTTTT. This gives the protein CATSDFTTAANTGELFF.

CDR3 bases: TGTGCCAGTAGTTCACAGGGGTATCAGCCCCAGCATTTT. Amino acid sequence: CASSSQGYQPQHF. The rearrangement uses TRBV19 and TRBJ1-5; 7 bases align to TRBD1. This CDR3 has 13 residues. CDR1 and CDR2 from the germline V gene are LNHDA and SQIVND (reference sequence). V lost 5 bases and J lost 5; bases outside the gene matches: 3.